This TCR beta chain was profiled in a study of cytomegalovirus exposure and HLA in healthy donors (dated by TCRdb to 2016 to 2017). The study in broad terms: According to an earlier analysis of 587 of the donors, roughly 180 million T cells yielded some 110 million unique TCR beta sequences and roughly 280 Gb of sequence data. An early release covering about 600 HLA-typed donors comprised about 300 gigabases of sequencing data and around 86 million unique TCR sequences. Of the 300 to 400 genotyped donors, about 80% fell in the genetic ancestry cluster associated with self-reported Caucasian donors. The study aimed to test whether signatures of past pathogen exposure could be identified by cataloging public T cell receptors. The T cell repertoires of some 670 subjects were profiled by immunosequencing and related to cytomegalovirus serostatus. Along with the roughly 700-subject first cohort, a separate validation cohort of over a hundred different subjects was used. The study combined high-throughput TCR immunosequencing, statistical association of individual TCRs with disease status, and machine learning to predict cytomegalovirus infection status. In a later analysis, previously published TCR beta repertoires from 500 to 750 donors were re-analyzed and high-resolution HLA genotyping was added so that TCR occurrence patterns could be studied. Rather than drawing on any new phenotypic data, the later analysis identified candidate immune exposures from TCR beta sequences and the way those sequences occurred across donors. To decide whether each TCR beta V gene segment behaved as functional or pseudogenic, an earlier analysis of some 540 of the donors relied on high-throughput TCR beta sequencing. Donor age, sex, ethnicity and CMV serostatus were compiled together with the repertoire data. A later genetic analysis took genome-wide SNP genotypes for about 55% of the 666 donors and used that subset as a discovery cohort. Every discovery cohort repertoire had been produced on one sequencing platform. HLA typing covered class I and class II loci at four-digit resolution. Typing coverage differed by locus: A, B, C, DRB1 and DQB1 were typed in roughly 620-640 donors, DQA1 in 522, DPA1 in around 580, and DPB1 in 450 to 480. Roughly 5 DR-DQ haplotypes were treated as single units for association and clustering because of strong linkage in the cohort. Among about 410 genotyped donors of the cohort, an average of around 250,000 unique TCR beta nucleotide sequences was sequenced per donor, of which about 19% were non-productive. What the authors observed across the whole study: The authors suggested that the approach could potentially be extended to other disease states and immunological phenotypes. Broadly in line with IMGT annotations, most TCR beta V segments showed up in productive rearrangements about 87% or about 30% of the time in an earlier analysis of a few hundred of the donors. A further reported finding was that TCR beta sequences accurately predicted the HLA-A and HLA-B alleles for most subjects in the first cohort. In a later analysis, TCR association rates were found to vary across HLA loci, with the most associated TCRs seen for DRB1 alleles and the fewest for HLA-C alleles. The sequencing pipeline was judged likely to have produced a cluster of highly shared sequence variants as a technical artifact. Three of the identified cytomegalovirus-associated TCR beta chains were confirmed in vitro to be specific for cytomegalovirus antigens. Because HLA typing was unavailable for some donors at each locus, only the typed subset was used in association tests. For the cohort, immune exposure information was limited to CMV serostatus. In a later analysis, most CMV-associated TCR beta chains were found to appear HLA-restricted, with HLA associations seemingly driven largely by CMV exposure. At a false discovery rate of 0.05, a later analysis linked about 17,000 TCR beta sequences to specific HLA alleles. A later analysis reported that several top co-occurrence clusters appeared linked to parvovirus B19, influenza, CMV and Epstein-Barr virus. About 15 rarely observed V segments, including chromosome 9 orphons, were excluded from the earlier analysis of several hundred of the donors because counts were too low. The 87-base-pair reads could not distinguish some IMGT-functional V segments, including TRBV6-2 and TRBV6-3, so those segments were excluded. Presence/absence analyses assumed roughly uniform sequencing depth across donors, an assumption that may not hold. Linkage disequilibrium might explain the correlated functional status among segregating V segments, but an unknown experimental factor could not be ruled out. Strong co-occurrence of HLA alleles, especially DR and DQ, made assigning TCR associations to individual alleles difficult. The cohort was sequenced for TCR beta chains only, and without alpha or paired-chain data the features that could be detected were limited. A later genetic analysis associated a missense DCLRE1C variant with V-gene and J-gene trimming of TCR beta chains, and an independent cohort replicated the association. In a later genetic analysis, fewer N-insertions in productive TCRs were reported among donors in an Asian-associated ancestry cluster than the roughly 640-donor mean. The study listed approximately 160 TCR beta chains as associated with cytomegalovirus. In both the original and validation cohorts, the classifier was reported to diagnose cytomegalovirus status with high specificity and sensitivity. Across donors, most TCR sequences were observed very rarely, whereas some public TCRs were present in many individuals. In a later analysis, HLA-associated TCR beta chains were found to be more clonally expanded and to have lower generation probabilities than equally common non-associated chains.

Libraries were made using the immunoSEQ multiplex PCR assay. For the multiplex PCR, a mixture combining 60 forward primers for TCR Vbeta segments and 13 reverse primers for TCR Jbeta segments was used. Amplification of the CDR3 region of rearranged TCR beta genes was performed with a multiplex PCR assay on genomic DNA. Amplified TCR beta libraries were sequenced as 87-base-pair reads on the Illumina HiSeq System. Processing in the source paper ran as follows. In a later analysis, roughly 80 million unique TCR beta chains were counted across the 500 to 850 repertoires, and roughly 11 million of these chains were shared by at least two donors. Raw reads were error-corrected and collapsed into unique sequences by a nearest-neighbor algorithm in which closely related sequences were merged to remove PCR and sequencing errors. CDR3 sequences were aligned to IMGT reference sequences to assign V, D and J gene segments. For a sequence to be retained, a match of at least six nucleotides was required to both a V gene segment and a J gene segment. Rearrangements were classified as productive when the CDR3 lacked stop codons and remained in frame with V and J, and all other rearrangements were classified as non-productive. Following IMGT convention, CDR3 was defined as the stretch from the second conserved V-encoded cysteine to the conserved J-encoded phenylalanine. The earlier analysis of a few hundred of the donors excluded sequences that lacked an unambiguous match to a single V gene segment. An earlier analysis of 587 of the donors called V segments functional above 56.7% productive rearrangements and segregating when the between-donor standard deviation exceeded 5%. A statistical classification framework was built for diagnosing cytomegalovirus status from the catalog of TCR beta chain sequences. In a later analysis, TCR nucleotide sequences were compared against IMGT/GENE-DB human TR gene sequences so that V and J genes could be assigned. Using the TCRdist pipeline, a later analysis assigned CDR3 sequences along with most-parsimonious VDJ recombination scenarios. In a later analysis, every TCR beta chain was defined by the combination of its CDR3 amino acid sequence and its V-gene family, and reads without a unique V-gene family were dropped. A later analysis removed roughly 590 highly shared, low-generation-probability nucleotide sequences to deal with suspected cross-contamination and a sequencing artifact. For each public chain, a later analysis derived a clonal expansion index from normalized ranks of inferred template counts within each repertoire. In a later analysis, generation probabilities were computed with a VDJ recombination model fitted to out-of-frame rearrangements, and the resulting probabilities were checked against IGoR. In a later analysis, TCR-TCR, TCR-HLA and TCR-CMV co-occurrence was scored with hypergeometric tests, and a repertoire-size bias correction was applied to TCR pairs. False discovery rates were estimated in a later analysis by permuting HLA or CMV assignments 20 times. A later analysis grouped co-occurring TCRs with DBSCAN, adding TCRdist sequence similarity when clustering within HLA-allele-positive subsets. Co-occurrence clustering excluded repertoires with fewer than 30,000 or more than 120,000 public chains, plus five with anomalous nucleotide sharing. TCRdb took over this immuneACCESS table, retaining in-frame rearrangements with V and J assigned. Such tables are incomplete; in checked studies, under half of the missing clones stem from an unresolved V gene, and the remainder is unexplained. V and J calls and clone size are given by that table; D and trimming were obtained from the DNA. This sample holds under 110,000 clones; over 70% were observed only once. 8.5% to 12% of the sample is held by the ten biggest clonotypes.

This clone was observed once. This receptor's antigen is unknown. No base qualities exist here, and no much larger clone lies one base off it. The cohort was made up of 500 to 850 healthy bone marrow donors. At the time of sampling, every cohort member was nominally healthy, though immune exposures that went unrecorded were likely present. The donor was CMV seronegative and belonged to the group of several hundred seronegative cohort members. A peripheral blood sample was collected from each donor, and TCR beta sequencing was performed on peripheral blood mononuclear cells. Genomic DNA was extracted from the blood cell samples with the Qiagen DNeasy Blood Extraction Kit. Looking up the germline V gene (reference sequence) yields CDR1 MNHEY and CDR2 SMNVEV. Trimmed from V: 4 bases; trimmed from J: 10 bases; junction bases lacking a gene match: 15. Counted from cysteine to phenylalanine, this CDR3 has 15 amino acids. Just the 45-base CDR3 DNA is kept, in frame starting at base 1.

The sample consisted of PBMCs. This TCR was recovered from a middle-aged man in good health and CMV-seronegative. Recombination joined TRBV27 with TRBJ1-1, with 7 bases matching TRBD1. The DNA is TGTGCCAGCAGTTCAAACAGGGGATCGGCCTTGACAGCTTTCTTT. Its amino acids are CASSSNRGSALTAFF.